The 27 T cell receptor beta chains below all came from one sample that was sequenced in a study of blood T cell repertoires in COVID-19. This table comes from immunoSEQ multiplex PCR, and its TCRdb copy is limited to in-frame clones, with some not included. Seen here are about 260,000 clones, about 90% observed once, and the top ten hold 4.1%. The sequencing input was PBMCs or T cells enriched from blood (not recorded which). These receptor sequences come from a woman younger than 45 with acute COVID-19.

V usage is TRBV27 and J usage is TRBJ2-1; 9 positions agree with TRBD1. V lost 8 bases and J lost 4; bases outside the gene matches: 9. The CDR3 spans 15 residues. Germline V lookup: CDR1 MNHEY, CDR2 SMNVEV (reference sequence). Here the CDR3 reads CASGITGGIYNEQFF. The CDR3 DNA is TGTGCCAGCGGCATCACAGGGGGCATTTACAATGAGCAGTTCTTC.

This chain links TRBV5-1 with TRBJ2-1; D possibly corresponds to TRBD2 (5 bases). With 1 base removed from V and 5 bases from J, the gap between germline ends came to 10 bases. The CDR3 contains 14 residues. The germline V gene encodes CDR1 SGHRS and CDR2 YFSETQ. This chain's CDR3 is CASSLRSSNNEQFF. CDR3 DNA sequence: TGCGCCAGCAGCTTGAGGTCTAGCAACAATGAGCAGTTCTTC.

Here the CDR3 DNA reads TGTGCCAGCAGCTTAGGAGCGGGGCCAAACACCGGGGAGCTGTTTTTT. This codes for CASSLGAGPNTGELFF. The gene calls are TRBV7-6 and TRBJ2-2; 7 bases are shared with TRBD2. Germline assignment: CDR1 SGHVS and CDR2 FNYEAQ. V shed 1 base and J 2 bases; nucleotides not matched to a gene: 4. This CDR3 has 16 amino acids.

This CDR3 is CASSQYFQGAHDEQYF. The CDR3 DNA is TGTGCCAGCAGCCAATATTTTCAGGGGGCGCACGACGAGCAGTACTTC. The V and J genes are TRBV5-8 and TRBJ2-7; TRBD1 matches at 8 bases. With V trimmed by 4 bases and J by 5 bases, 14 bases remained unmatched. CDR1 and CDR2 (germline): SGHTS, YDEGEE. The CDR3 sequence is 16 residues long.

The chain has TRBV7-2 and TRBJ1-5, with TRBD1 matching over 7 bases. Germline assignment: CDR1 SGHTA and CDR2 FQGNSA. V lost 1 base and J lost 2; bases outside the gene matches: 5. CDR3 length equals 16 residues. The CDR3 is CASSLVVGQGNQPQHF. CDR3 nucleotides: TGTGCCAGCAGCTTAGTCGTTGGACAGGGCAATCAGCCCCAGCATTTT.

This rearrangement joins TRBV6-2 or TRBV6-3 to TRBJ1-5; a weak D match, TRBD1 (5 bases). The CDR3 loop spans 15 amino acids. Trimming cost V 6 bases and J 6 bases, with 18 bases left between them. The germline V gene has CDR1 MNHEY and CDR2 SVGEGT. The CDR3 here is CASSPKGRAVQPQHF. In DNA form, the CDR3 reads TGTGCCAGCAGCCCCAAGGGCAGGGCAGTTCAGCCCCAGCATTTT.

The gene calls are TRBV3-1 (or the pseudogene TRBV3-2) and TRBJ2-7; the match to TRBD2 covers 9 bases. The CDR3 has 15 amino acids. From germline, CDR1 is LGHDT and CDR2 YNNKEL (reference sequence). With 4 bases clipped from V and 5 bases from J, the junction kept 9 bases outside the gene matches. The CDR3 here is CASSLPSGITNEQYF. Written as DNA, the CDR3 is TGTGCCAGCAGCCTACCTAGCGGGATAACGAACGAGCAGTACTTC.

J is TRBJ2-2 and V is TRBV27; 7 bases agree with TRBD2. The CDR3 contains 14 residues. The germline CDR1 and CDR2 sequences are MNHEY and SMNVEV (reference sequence). V was pared by 8 bases and J by 4 bases, with 7 bases of the junction left unmatched. CDR3 protein: CASRRELGTGELFF. The CDR3, as DNA: TGTGCCAGCCGGCGGGAGTTGGGCACCGGGGAGCTGTTTTTT.

Turning to this clone: Other DNA sequences in the sample encode the same CDR3. V gene TRBV5-6 combines with J gene TRBJ2-2; 7 bases match TRBD1. There are 14 residues in the CDR3. With 0 bases clipped from V and 5 bases from J, the junction kept 1 base outside the gene matches. The germline V gene encodes CDR1 SGHDT and CDR2 YYEEEE. Written as DNA, the CDR3 is TGTGCCAGCAGCTTGGGACAGGGAACCGGGGAGCTGTTTTTT. Encoded protein: CASSLGQGTGELFF.

This sequence joins TRBV28 and TRBJ2-7, with 7 bases fitting TRBD2. This CDR3 contains 15 residues. V shed 7 bases, J shed 3 bases, and the junction held 12 bases outside the gene matches. CDR1 MDHEN and CDR2 SYDVKM come from the germline V gene. The CDR3 region is CASTPPGGGIYEQYF. The CDR3 DNA follows: TGTGCCAGCACCCCCCCCGGGGGAGGGATCTACGAGCAGTACTTC.

This clone came up a few times. V usage is TRBV4-1 and J usage is TRBJ2-7; TRBD2 matches 8 bases. This CDR3 has 14 amino acids. Germline loops: CDR1 MGHRA, CDR2 YSYEKL. V lost 3 bases, J lost 1 base, and 2 bases stayed unmatched. Written as DNA, the CDR3 is TGCGCCAGCAGCCATAGCGGGACGTCCTACGAGCAGTACTTC. This codes for CASSHSGTSYEQYF.

The rearrangement joins TRBV25-1 to TRBJ2-7, with D perhaps TRBD2 (7 bases). This CDR3 spans 12 amino acids. V was pared by 3 bases and J by 7 bases, with 10 bases between. Germline CDR1 is MGHDK and CDR2 is SYGVNS. The CDR3 coding sequence is TGTGCCAGCAGTGACGGGGGGCATGAGCAGTACTTC. Its protein is CASSDGGHEQYF.

The CDR3 spells CASSESWAGITGELFF. The CDR3 region has the DNA TGTGCCAGCAGTGAATCGTGGGCGGGGATCACCGGGGAGCTGTTTTTT. This chain joins TRBV25-1 and TRBJ2-2; possible D gene TRBD2, 6 bases. This CDR3 has 16 amino acids. CDR1 and CDR2 from the germline V gene are MGHDK and SYGVNS. Between the trimmed V and J ends, which lost 1 base and 4 bases, there was a span of 13 bases.

The chain is built from TRBV6-5 and TRBJ1-5; D is possibly TRBD1 (5 bases). The CDR3 extends over 13 amino acids. Trimming took off 5 bases at V and 6 bases at J, with 11 bases between the two ends. Germline CDR1 reads MNHEY; CDR2 reads SVGAGI. The CDR3 loop reads CASSPRGIQPQHF. CDR3 bases: TGTGCCAGCAGTCCCCGGGGGATTCAGCCCCAGCATTTT.

This clone was seen a single time. The chain couples TRBV2 to TRBJ2-2; D is perhaps TRBD1 (6 bases). The V end lost 2 bases, the J end lost 0 bases, and 7 bases lay between the germline ends. The V gene's germline CDR1 is SNHLY and CDR2 FYNNEI. This CDR3 contains 15 residues. The CDR3 nucleotides are TGTGCCAGCAGTGAAAACAGGGCGAACACCGGGGAGCTGTTTTTT. It yields the protein CASSENRANTGELFF.

The chain carries TRBV28 and TRBJ2-1, with 7 bases matching TRBD1. CDR1 and CDR2 from the germline V gene are MDHEN and SYDVKM. There are 13 residues in the CDR3. V was clipped by 11 bases and J by 12 bases; unmatched bases: 16. Here the CDR3 reads CAGGQTPLEGQFF. In nucleotides, the CDR3 is TGTGCCGGGGGACAGACACCCTTAGAGGGGCAGTTCTTC.

The genes are TRBV27 and TRBJ2-3, with D maybe TRBD2 (5 bases). Germline loops: CDR1 MNHEY, CDR2 SMNVEV (reference sequence). The CDR3 runs 15 residues. V was cut by 4 bases and J by 5 bases, with 16 bases left in between. CDR3: CASSSPVGAEDTQYF. CDR3 sequence (DNA): TGTGCCAGCAGTTCCCCCGTGGGAGCGGAAGATACGCAGTATTTT.

This clone was counted a single time. The rearrangement joins TRBV7-8 to TRBJ1-3; maybe TRBD1 (6 bases). Per germline, CDR1 SGHVS and CDR2 FQNEAQ. The CDR3 contains 18 residues. V was clipped by 1 base and J by 1 base, with 17 bases between them. The CDR3 sequence is CASSLEGDTGLSGNTIYF. The CDR3 region has the DNA TGTGCCAGCAGCTTAGAGGGGGATACCGGATTATCTGGAAACACCATATATTTT.

The genes are TRBV5-1 and TRBJ2-7, with TRBD1 as a possible D gene (6 bases). Between the trimmed V and J ends, which lost 0 bases and 3 bases, there was a span of 7 bases. This CDR3 contains 13 residues. CDR1 SGHRS and CDR2 YFSETQ come from the germline V gene. CDR3 DNA sequence: TGCGCCAGCAGCTTGGAGGACAGCTACGAGCAGTACTTC. It translates to CASSLEDSYEQYF.

The chain links TRBV6-5 to TRBJ2-7; 10 nucleotides align to TRBD2. Germline V lookup: CDR1 MNHEY, CDR2 SVGAGI. V gave up 6 bases and J gave up 2 bases; unmatched junction bases: 7. The CDR3 spans 15 residues. CDR3 amino acids: CASSTTSGATYEQYF. The DNA for the CDR3 is TGTGCCAGCAGCACAACTAGCGGGGCAACCTACGAGCAGTACTTC.

The chain couples TRBV28 to TRBJ1-5; D remains unclear. The V end was cut by 4 bases, the J end by 2 bases, with 9 bases between. This CDR3 is 14 amino acids long. Germline V gives CDR1 MDHEN, CDR2 SYDVKM. The CDR3 loop reads CASSSPEGNQPQHF. In nucleotides, the CDR3 is TGTGCCAGCAGTTCCCCAGAGGGCAATCAGCCCCAGCATTTT.

This chain connects TRBV30 to TRBJ1-4; 9 bases are a match to TRBD1. This CDR3 has 14 amino acids. Germline V gene lookup returns CDR1 GTSNPN and CDR2 SVGIG (reference sequence). J was trimmed by 8 bases and V by 2 bases; bases with no gene match: 6. The CDR3 region has the DNA TGTGCCTGGAGTAAGACAGGGGGAAACGAAAAACTGTTTTTT. Its protein product is CAWSKTGGNEKLFF. Looking up the rest from reference TRBV30 and TRBJ1-4 gives the full variable domain: SQTIHQWPATLVQPVGSPLSLECTVEGTSNPNLYWYRQAAGRGLQLLFYSVGIGQISSEVPQNLSASRPQDRQFILSSKKLLLSDSGFYLCAWSKTGGNEKLFFGSGTQLSVL.

This chain connects TRBV27 to TRBJ1-1; tentatively, D is TRBD1 (5 bases). Trimming took off 4 bases at V and 11 bases at J, with 20 bases between the two ends. The CDR3 consists of 14 residues. Germline CDR1 is MNHEY and CDR2 is SMNVEV (reference sequence). The CDR3 nucleotides read TGTGCCAGCAGTTCTGAGGACAACTCCGAGTATGCTTTCTTT. It encodes CASSSEDNSEYAFF.

This clone was detected only once. The V gene is TRBV25-1, the J gene TRBJ1-1, with unresolved D. This CDR3 is 14 amino acids long. Trimming pared 6 bases from V and 0 bases from J, leaving 11 bases between. Per germline, CDR1 MGHDK and CDR2 SYGVNS. The chain's CDR3 is CASSGHGVNTEAFF. The CDR3 DNA reads as TGTGCCAGCAGCGGCCACGGGGTGAACACTGAAGCTTTCTTT.

The rearrangement joins TRBV11-2 to TRBJ1-2; D unresolved. This CDR3 is 12 amino acids long. Germline CDR1 is SGHAT and CDR2 is FQNNGV. With 3 bases removed from V and 6 bases from J, the gap between germline ends came to 8 bases. The CDR3: CASSLSGNGYTF. The CDR3 bases are TGTGCCAGCAGCTTGTCGGGAAATGGCTACACCTTC.

The chain employs TRBV6-5 and TRBJ2-7; 13 bases are a match to TRBD2. Germline V lookup: CDR1 MNHEY, CDR2 SVGAGI. There are 15 residues in the CDR3. V shed 7 bases and J 2 bases; nucleotides not matched to a gene: 5. CDR3 loop: CASKDGTSGTYEQYF. The CDR3 DNA reads TGTGCCAGCAAAGACGGGACTAGCGGGACCTACGAGCAGTACTTC.

The CDR3 bases are TGTGCCAGCAGTGGAACGTCCGGGACAGGGGGCCTGGGCAATCAGCCCCAGCATTTT. Translated, it gives CASSGTSGTGGLGNQPQHF. V usage is TRBV6-1 and J usage is TRBJ1-5; 12 bases are a match to TRBD1. V lost 4 bases, J lost 2 bases, and 12 bases stayed unmatched. The V gene's germline CDR1 is MNHNS and CDR2 SASEGT. CDR3 size: 19 residues.